One T cell receptor (beta chain) is described in this entry. Its antigen remains unknown. This entry comes from a study of CD8+CD57+ T cells in acquired aplastic anemia. Looking at the study overall: Sorted cells (CD4+ and CD8+) yielded DNA amounts that averaged approximately 3 ug. Healthy donors yielded roughly 9.8 million CD4+ cell reads on average. Study outcomes and limitations: Between the patient and control groups, CD8+ Simpson's diversity did not differ significantly. Patients and controls shared just under 30 CD8+ CDR3 sequences.

The CDR3 length is 12 residues. From germline, CDR1 is SQVTM and CDR2 ANQGSEA. The V and J ends lost 7 bases and 1 base, in that order; junction bases with no gene match: 2. Genomic DNA, the template, was used for profiling of the TCR beta VDJ and CDR3. Via MiXCR, TCRdb re-called the reads, giving one row per CDR3 protein. The table has 50,000 to 65,000 distinct CDR3 sequences, less than 65% seen once. This chain connects TRBV29-1 to TRBJ2-7; 9 bases fit TRBD1. The receptor was derived from a human donor in good health, serving as a control. Sequences were obtained from sorted CD4+, CD8+, or CD8+CD57+ T cells (not recorded which) from PBMCs. CDR3 coding DNA: TGCAGCGCCGGGACAGGGTCCTACGAGCAGTACTTC. Its translation: CSAGTGSYEQYF.